This T cell receptor beta chain comes out of a study of blood T cells in healthy people across ages. Overall study results and limits: TCR beta diversity per million T cells fell roughly linearly with age.

Peripheral blood was drawn, ten milliliters per donor. Germline CDR1 reads SQVTM; CDR2 reads ANQGSEA. This CDR3 contains 16 residues. Trimming removed 1 base from V and 8 bases from J, with 23 bases in between. About this clonotype itself: Its target is not known.

The second PCR ran about 6 to 11 cycles with a sample-barcoded 5' primer and J-beta primers. Each cDNA molecule, via a template-switch adaptor with 12 random nucleotides, was tagged. A single record per CDR3 protein comes from TCRdb applying MiXCR to the 5' RACE reads. This sample has roughly 2 million distinct CDR3 sequences; roughly 50% occur once, and the top ten carry 2.1%. What was sequenced was blood. The TCR originated in a woman between 40 and 55 years old in good health. This chain connects TRBV29-1 to TRBJ1-2, with D hard to call. CDR3 sequence (DNA): TGCAGCGTTGAAGGACAAGGTACACATAGGTCCAGAGGCTACACCTTC. Its protein product is CSVEGQGTHRSRGYTF.